This TCR beta chain was identified in a study of early T cells in non-severe SARS-CoV-2 infection. Study-wide background: Sequencing of unsorted whole blood was done on bulk RNA, leaving chains unpaired.

Study observations and caveats: Comparison of clonotypes with VDJdb favored anti-spike CD8 responses while missing private and CD4 specificities.

Unique molecular identifiers were attached to individual cDNA molecules. TCRdb called the 5' RACE reads again in MiXCR, with one record for every CDR3 protein. Of roughly 65,000 distinct CDR3 sequences listed, more than 10% were seen once; the top ten hold approximately 1.6%. Only a few counts were recorded for this clonotype. Its antigen is still unknown. There are 15 residues in the CDR3. This receptor was identified in an adult who was a healthcare worker with PCR-confirmed SARS-CoV-2 infection or an uninfected control (not recorded which). The sequenced material came from whole blood. The chain carries TRBV21-1 and TRBJ1-1; the DNA was not used to check the table's D call, TRBD1. TRBV21-1 is termed a pseudogene. CDR3 loop: CASSKGQGVRSEAFF. Here the CDR3 DNA reads TGTGCCAGCAGCAAAGGACAGGGAGTACGGAGTGAAGCTTTCTTT.